The 16 T cell receptor beta chains reported below all come from one sample, sequenced in a study of shared clonotypes between healthy human individuals. TCRdb's copy holds only in-frame clones and misses some; the assay was immunoSEQ multiplex PCR. The table lists 660,000 or so clones, about 96% of them singletons. CD45RO-negative, CCR7-positively selected cells formed the naive CD8 fraction, excluding terminally differentiated effector memory CD45RA+ cells. The sequenced sample consisted of naive CD8+ T cells sorted from blood. These receptors were taken from a woman in her 30s in good health.

The chain employs TRBV9 and TRBJ2-1, with D unresolved. Germline V CDR1 and CDR2: SGDLS, YYNGEE. The CDR3 is 14 residues long. V lost 3 bases and J 6 bases, leaving 13 bases between the germline ends. CDR3 loop: CASSDPSDVNEQFF. CDR3 DNA sequence: TGTGCCAGCAGCGACCCTTCGGACGTCAATGAGCAGTTCTTC.

The chain uses TRBV27 and TRBJ2-4, with D perhaps TRBD1 (5 bases). This CDR3 is 12 amino acids long. The V gene lost 7 bases and the J gene lost 3 bases, with 7 bases spanning the gap. Germline values: CDR1 MNHEY, CDR2 SMNVEV (reference sequence). This chain's CDR3 is CASTRGKNIQYF. CDR3 in DNA: TGTGCCAGCACTAGGGGCAAAAACATTCAGTACTTC.

The chain links TRBV28 to TRBJ1-3, with D maybe TRBD1 (5 bases). Trimming left V 7 bases short and J 1 base short, with 11 bases between. This CDR3 contains 14 residues. From germline, CDR1 is MDHEN and CDR2 SYDVKM. DNA for the CDR3: TGTGCCAGCACCACAGGACCTTCTGGAAACACCATATATTTT. It yields the protein CASTTGPSGNTIYF.

The CDR3 reads CASSINLAGGEDTQYF. The CDR3 DNA is TGCGCCAGCAGCATCAATTTAGCGGGAGGTGAAGATACGCAGTATTTT. The chain combines TRBV5-1 with TRBJ2-3; 10 positions match TRBD2. V lost 4 bases, J lost 5 bases, and 10 bases stayed unmatched. The CDR3 runs to 16 residues. The germline CDR1 and CDR2 sequences are SGHRS and YFSETQ.

In this sample, this clone turned up once. The chain uses TRBV19 and TRBJ2-5; 8 nucleotides line up with TRBD2. The germline V gene encodes CDR1 LNHDA and CDR2 SQIVND (reference sequence). Germline trimming cut 5 bases from V and 8 bases from J; bases unmatched to any gene: 13. CDR3 length: 15 amino acids. The DNA of the CDR3 is TGTGCCAGTAGTCCGGGACTAGTGGAAGCGGTAACCCAGTACTTC. This gives the protein CASSPGLVEAVTQYF.

The J gene is TRBJ2-1, the V gene TRBV27; 7 bases are a match to TRBD1. The germline CDR1 and CDR2 sequences are MNHEY and SMNVEV (reference sequence). The CDR3 has 15 residues. V gave up 4 bases and J gave up 2 bases; unmatched junction bases: 5. The CDR3 reads CASSSIGTAYNEQFF. CDR3 in DNA: TGTGCCAGCAGTTCAATCGGGACAGCCTACAATGAGCAGTTCTTC.

The chain employs TRBV6-9 and TRBJ1-2; tentative D call: TRBD1 (6 bases). Germline V gene sequence: CDR1 MNHGY, CDR2 SVAAGI. The CDR3 is 13 residues long. The V gene lost 6 bases and the J gene lost 2 bases, with 10 bases spanning the gap. The CDR3 sequence is CASSHGQNYGYTF. The CDR3 nucleotides are TGTGCCAGCAGCCACGGACAGAACTATGGCTACACCTTC.

The chain uses TRBV15 and TRBJ1-2; 9 positions agree with TRBD1. CDR3 length equals 14 residues. CDR1 is LNHNV and CDR2 is YYDKDF in the germline V gene (reference sequence). J gave up 8 bases and V 3 bases, and 7 bases lay outside the gene matches. CDR3 bases: TGTGCCACCAGCAGCGACAGGGGGTCATCCGGCTACACCTTC. Amino acids: CATSSDRGSSGYTF.

This chain joins TRBV2 and TRBJ2-7; D gene uncertain. The CDR3 is 13 amino acids. Trimming left V 6 bases short and J 0 bases short, with 9 bases between. Germline V gene lookup returns CDR1 SNHLY and CDR2 FYNNEI. CDR3 sequence: CASRDGNSYEQYF. The CDR3 region has the DNA TGTGCCAGCAGGGACGGTAACTCCTACGAGCAGTACTTC.

The rearrangement uses TRBV28 and TRBJ1-5; a weak D match, TRBD1 (5 bases). This CDR3 has 16 residues. Germline CDR1 and CDR2: MDHEN and SYDVKM. The V gene lost 8 bases and the J gene lost 3 bases, with 20 bases spanning the gap. The CDR3 here is CASLSYFRDLNQPQHF. The CDR3 DNA follows: TGTGCCAGCCTCTCATATTTCCGGGACCTCAATCAGCCCCAGCATTTT.

The V and J genes are TRBV20-1 and TRBJ2-5; possibly TRBD1 for D (6 bases). The DNA end lines up better with TRBJ2-7; the J call may be wrong. CDR3 length: 10 amino acids. Germline V gene sequence: CDR1 DFQATT, CDR2 SNEGSKA (reference sequence). The CDR3 DNA sequence: TGCAGTGCTACGGACAGCGAGCAGTACTTC. It is translated as CSATDSEQYF.

The chain is built from TRBV27 and TRBJ2-3; TRBD1 matches at 7 bases. With V trimmed by 8 bases and J by 1 base, 9 bases remained unmatched. Germline V CDR1 and CDR2: MNHEY, SMNVEV (reference sequence). There are 15 residues in the CDR3. CDR3 protein: CASRGRGQRTDTQYF. CDR3 bases: TGTGCCAGCCGGGGTCGGGGACAGCGCACAGATACGCAGTATTTT.

The chain links TRBV14 to TRBJ2-7; no clear D gene. Trimming cost V 0 bases and J 3 bases, with 27 bases left between them. This CDR3 has 20 amino acids. CDR1 SGHDN and CDR2 FVKESK come from the germline V gene. The CDR3 loop reads CASSQDPVVSHPSLIYEQYF. CDR3 sequence (DNA): TGTGCCAGCAGCCAAGACCCCGTTGTGTCGCACCCTTCCTTAATCTACGAGCAGTACTTC.

The genes are TRBV5-1 and TRBJ1-2; the D gene is possibly TRBD1 (6 bases). Germline V gives CDR1 SGHRS, CDR2 YFSETQ. Trimming shortened V by 4 bases and J by 6 bases, and 19 bases separated the two germline ends. The CDR3 consists of 15 residues. The CDR3 DNA sequence: TGCGCCAGCAGCGCTTCAAACAGGGACCCAGATGGCTACACCTTC. It specifies CASSASNRDPDGYTF.

This sequence joins TRBV28 and TRBJ2-5; TRBD1 matches at 7 bases. The CDR3 is 14 residues long. From germline, CDR1 is MDHEN and CDR2 SYDVKM. V shed 6 bases and J 3 bases; nucleotides not matched to a gene: 7. CDR3 DNA sequence: TGTGCCAGCAGCCGCGGACAGGAGAAAGAGACCCAGTACTTC. The encoded protein is CASSRGQEKETQYF.

The CDR3 sequence: CASSRESTNEKLFF. The CDR3 coding sequence is TGTGCCAGCAGCCGAGAGTCAACTAATGAAAAACTGTTTTTT. This rearrangement joins TRBV4-2 to TRBJ1-4, with unresolved D. CDR3 size: 14 residues. V lost 4 bases and J lost 0, with 6 bases in between. The germline gives CDR1 LGHNA, CDR2 YNFKEQ.